The 24 T cell receptor beta chains presented below share a single source sample, sequenced in a study of blood T cells in healthy people across ages. Next came a second PCR, run for roughly 6 to 11 cycles, which used a sample-barcoded 5' primer along with a J-beta primer mix. Each CDR3 protein is one row after TCRdb ran MiXCR on the 5' RACE reads. The data contain approximately 320,000 distinct CDR3 sequences, 27% of them singletons. The sequencing sample was made of blood. The origin of the receptors is a woman aged 70 to 79 in good health.

The chain carries TRBV11-2 and TRBJ2-1; D may be TRBD2 (6 bases). The CDR3 contains 15 residues. Germline CDR1 SGHAT, CDR2 FQNNGV. Trimming cost V 4 bases and J 0 bases, with 10 bases left between them. CDR3 loop: CASSSSVLSYNEQFF. CDR3 coding DNA: TGTGCCAGCAGCTCTAGCGTTCTCTCCTACAATGAGCAGTTCTTC.

This clonotype was picked up a small number of times. This chain's CDR3 is CASLPQGRYEQYF. CDR3 DNA: TGTGCCAGCCTTCCCCAGGGCCGGTACGAGCAGTACTTC. The chain links TRBV2 to TRBJ2-7, with D possibly matching TRBD1 (5 bases). The CDR3 totals 13 residues. V was pared by 8 bases and J by 4 bases, with 15 bases between. CDR1 is SNHLY, CDR2 FYNNEI, per germline. Together with reference TRBV2 and TRBJ2-7, the CDR3 gives the full variable domain: EPEVTQTPSHQVTQMGQEVILRCVPISNHLYFYWYRQILGQKVEFLVSFYNNEISEKSEIFDDQFSVERPDGSNFTLKIRSTKLEDSAMYFCASLPQGRYEQYFGPGTRLTVT.

On this clonotype itself: A much larger clone differs from this one at a single base, so this may be a read error. The rearrangement links TRBV5-4 to TRBJ2-3; D tentatively reads TRBD1 or TRBD2 (5 bases each). CDR1 is SGHNT and CDR2 is YYREEE in the germline V gene (reference sequence). This CDR3 region has 15 residues. In nucleotides, the CDR3 is TGTGCCAGCAGCTTCCCGGGGACGGAGACAGATCCGCAGTATTTT. It is translated as CASSFPGTETDPQYF.

The chain employs TRBV21-1 and TRBJ2-7; the D call of TRBD2 is as the table states it, not checked on the DNA. TRBV21-1 is a known pseudogene. CDR3 length equals 13 residues. CDR3 region: CASSPGGREEQYF. Here the CDR3 DNA reads TGTGCCAGCAGCCCCGGGGGGAGGGAAGAGCAGTACTTC.

The chain uses TRBV6-2 or TRBV6-3 and TRBJ2-2; 7 bases line up with TRBD1. With 6 bases clipped from V and 4 bases from J, the junction kept 5 bases outside the gene matches. Germline lookup yields CDR1 MNHEY and CDR2 SVGEGT. This CDR3 has 14 residues. CDR3 residues: CASSDRVGTGELFF. The CDR3 DNA follows: TGTGCCAGCAGCGACAGGGTTGGCACCGGGGAGCTGTTTTTT.

This clonotype has just a few counts. V is TRBV3-1 and J is TRBJ2-3; tentative D call: TRBD2 (5 bases). Germline CDR1 is LGHDT and CDR2 is YNNKEL (reference sequence). The CDR3 is 14 amino acids. Trimming took off 1 base at V and 1 base at J, with 6 bases between the two ends. CDR3 sequence reads: CASSQGLRTDTQYF. The CDR3 region has the DNA TGTGCCAGCAGCCAAGGACTACGCACAGATACGCAGTATTTT.

The CDR3, as DNA: TGTGCCAGCAGTTTGGGACAGGGAGCGGTGTTCTTC. It translates to CASSLGQGAVFF. The chain combines TRBV28 with TRBJ2-1; the match to TRBD1 covers 9 bases. The germline CDR1 and CDR2 sequences are MDHEN and SYDVKM. After removal of 3 bases from V and 15 bases from J, the junction contained 6 bases not matched to a gene. This CDR3 spans 12 amino acids.

Regarding this clonotype: Relative to the germline gene, one junction end is altered; a read error may explain this. The chain combines TRBV7-3 with TRBJ2-1; 9 bases align to TRBD2. Looked up from germline, CDR1 is SGHTA and CDR2 is FQGTGA. This CDR3 is 15 amino acids long. The CDR3 is CASSLGLAQNNEQVF. DNA of the CDR3: TGTGCCAGCAGCTTAGGACTAGCGCAGAACAATGAGCAGGTCTTC.

A few counts support this clonotype. V usage is TRBV7-9 and J usage is TRBJ2-7, with D perhaps TRBD2 (5 bases). The CDR3 sequence is 14 residues long. Per the germline V gene, CDR1 is SEHNR and CDR2 is FQNEAQ (reference sequence). V lost 5 bases to trimming and J lost 3 bases, with 14 bases between them. Here the CDR3 reads CASSPAGGRYEQYF. CDR3 sequence (DNA): TGTGCCAGCAGCCCGGCTGGAGGCCGCTACGAGCAGTACTTC.

The chain has TRBV7-3 and TRBJ2-4; 7 positions match TRBD2. Per the germline V gene, CDR1 is SGHTA and CDR2 is FQGTGA. V lost 5 bases, J lost 7 bases, and 14 bases stayed unmatched. CDR3 length: 16 amino acids. In DNA, the CDR3 is TGTGCCAGCAGCGCCGCCGGCGGGAGTACCGCGAACATTCAGTACTTC. Residues: CASSAAGGSTANIQYF.

There are a few counts of this clonotype. As DNA, the CDR3 is TGCAGTGCTAGAGATCCTCTGGGATTTAGCGGCTACACCTTC. Protein: CSARDPLGFSGYTF. The chain is built from TRBV20-1 and TRBJ1-2; D gene uncertain. Trimming shortened V by 0 bases and J by 8 bases, and 16 bases separated the two germline ends. Germline lookup yields CDR1 DFQATT and CDR2 SNEGSKA (reference sequence). The CDR3 totals 14 residues.

This clonotype was seen repeatedly, ten times or more. The chain uses TRBV25-1 and TRBJ1-3, with a weak D call TRBD1 (5 bases). V was shortened by 8 bases and J by 3 bases, with 17 bases between the two germline ends. Germline V gene lookup returns CDR1 MGHDK and CDR2 SYGVNS. The CDR3 runs to 15 residues. Written as DNA, the CDR3 is TGTGCCAGCCCCGTTTGGGGGTCCAGTGGAAACACCATATATTTT. Amino acids: CASPVWGSSGNTIYF.

This chain's CDR3 is CATGPPLKSGGEKLFF. In DNA, the CDR3 is TGTGCCACCGGACCCCCCCTGAAGTCTGGAGGGGAAAAACTGTTTTTT. This chain connects TRBV28 to TRBJ1-4, with D hard to call. Per germline, CDR1 MDHEN and CDR2 SYDVKM. V was pared by 10 bases and J by 8 bases, with 26 bases between. This CDR3 is built from 16 residues.

This clonotype was seen many times. The chain carries TRBV11-2 and TRBJ1-5, with 7 nucleotides matching TRBD1. The CDR3 extends over 13 amino acids. The ends lost 4 bases at V and 7 bases at J; junction bases unmatched: 4. Per the germline V gene, CDR1 is SGHAT and CDR2 is FQNNGV. The chain's CDR3 is CASSWDREQPQHF. In nucleotides, the CDR3 is TGTGCCAGCAGCTGGGACAGAGAGCAGCCCCAGCATTTT.

The chain employs TRBV28 and TRBJ1-1, with D maybe TRBD1 (5 bases). This CDR3 contains 16 residues. Germline lookup yields CDR1 MDHEN and CDR2 SYDVKM. V lost 6 bases and J lost 6, with 23 bases in between. This CDR3 is CASSPPGTAPGAEAFF. The CDR3 DNA sequence: TGTGCCAGCAGCCCCCCGGGGACGGCTCCGGGCGCTGAAGCTTTCTTT.

This chain uses TRBV20-1 with TRBJ1-6; TRBD1 matches 7 bases. Germline CDR1 and CDR2: DFQATT and SNEGSKA (reference sequence). The V segment lost 0 bases and the J segment 9 bases; nucleotides outside the gene matches: 8. The CDR3 totals 15 residues. CDR3 DNA: TGCAGTGCTAGAGATAGGCCAGGGGGATTTTCACCCCTCCACTTT. Encoded protein: CSARDRPGGFSPLHF.

This clonotype was found a few times. V and J are TRBV6-2 or TRBV6-3 and TRBJ2-7, with D hard to call. V was pared by 2 bases and J by 3 bases, with 8 bases between. In germline, CDR1 is MNHEY, CDR2 SVGEGT. The CDR3 totals 13 residues. In nucleotides, the CDR3 is TGTGCCAGCAGTTACGCAGACATCTACGAGCAGTACTTC. Translation: CASSYADIYEQYF.

The gene calls are TRBV7-2 and TRBJ2-7; TRBD2 aligns across 9 bases. Germline values: CDR1 SGHTA, CDR2 FQGNSA. Trimming removed 4 bases from V and 5 bases from J; junction bases left unmatched: 12. CDR3 length: 16 residues. The DNA for the CDR3 is TGTGCCAGCAGCTCCGCCTCCACTTTAGCGGGAGACGAGCAGTACTTC. It codes for CASSSASTLAGDEQYF.

This clonotype appeared many times. This chain joins TRBV15 and TRBJ2-6; maybe TRBD1 (5 bases). Germline values: CDR1 LNHNV, CDR2 YYDKDF (reference sequence). The V gene lost 3 bases and the J gene lost 0 bases, with 15 bases spanning the gap. The CDR3 length is 18 residues. The DNA of the CDR3 is TGTGCCACCAGCAGTTTGGCAGGGTTTAGCTCTGGGGCCAACGTCCTGACTTTC. As protein: CATSSLAGFSSGANVLTF.

V gene TRBV4-1 combines with J gene TRBJ2-3; 11 bases line up with TRBD2. The ends lost 1 base at V and 4 bases at J; junction bases unmatched: 10. Germline-derived CDR1 and CDR2 are MGHRA and YSYEKL. The CDR3 runs to 18 residues. The CDR3 DNA sequence: TGCGCCAGCAGCCAAGGGCCGGCTAGCGGGAGGAAGGCAGATACGCAGTATTTT. Translated: CASSQGPASGRKADTQYF.

Concerning this clonotype itself: One end of the junction varies from germline; a read error may be responsible. The CDR3 DNA sequence: TGTACCATCAGTTTAGCGGGAGGGACTCAAGAGACCCAGTACTTC. It yields the protein CTISLAGGTQETQYF. The chain combines TRBV10-3 with TRBJ2-5; 11 bases align to TRBD2. CDR1 is ENHRY and CDR2 is SYGVKD in the germline V gene. This CDR3 has 15 residues.

The chain has TRBV28 and TRBJ1-2; 8 bases are a match to TRBD1. The CDR3 spans 12 residues. The germline gives CDR1 MDHEN, CDR2 SYDVKM. Trimming took 4 bases from V and 8 from J; bases not matched to a gene: 3. The CDR3 sequence is CASSWTGRGYTF. CDR3 DNA: TGTGCCAGCAGTTGGACAGGGAGGGGCTACACCTTC.

This clonotype has just a few counts. CDR3 region: CSVEDGALGDTQYF. The DNA of the CDR3 is TGCAGCGTTGAAGATGGCGCCCTTGGGGATACGCAGTATTTT. The V gene is TRBV29-1, the J gene TRBJ2-3; no clear D. Germline V CDR1 and CDR2: SQVTM, ANQGSEA. V lost 0 bases and J lost 6, with 13 bases in between. The CDR3 has 14 residues.

The CDR3 region is CASSQELRDTQYF. For the CDR3, the DNA is TGTGCCAGCAGCCAAGAACTTAGAGATACGCAGTATTTT. V and J are TRBV14 and TRBJ2-3; D not certain. In germline, CDR1 is SGHDN, CDR2 FVKESK. Trimming removed 0 bases from V and 5 bases from J, with 6 bases in between. The CDR3 is 13 amino acids.